This entry lists 6 T cell receptor beta chains sequenced from one sample in a study of blood T cell repertoires in COVID-19. Data came from immunoSEQ multiplex PCR; TCRdb stores just in-frame clones and leaves some out. The sample shows hundreds of thousands of clones, 70% to 90% of them seen only once. Sample: peripheral blood. These receptors were taken from a woman between 25 and 40 years old with active or convalescent COVID-19.

The chain uses TRBV7-6 and TRBJ1-1, with D perhaps matching TRBD1 (6 bases). V was shortened by 8 bases and J by 7 bases, with 17 bases between the two germline ends. Germline CDR1 is SGHVS and CDR2 is FNYEAQ. The CDR3 runs to 13 residues. The CDR3 coding sequence is TGTGCCAGCCTCAAACAGGGCACCGGTGAAGCTTTCTTT. It specifies CASLKQGTGEAFF.

The V gene is TRBV19, the J gene TRBJ2-1; the match to TRBD2 covers 7 bases. The V gene end was trimmed by 7 bases and the J gene end by 4 bases; junction bases not matched to a gene: 4. The CDR3 loop spans 13 amino acids. Per germline, CDR1 LNHDA and CDR2 SQIVND (reference sequence). The CDR3 sequence: CASNSAGYNEQFF. In nucleotides, the CDR3 is TGTGCCAGTAATTCAGCGGGGTACAATGAGCAGTTCTTC. Together with reference TRBV19 and TRBJ2-1, the CDR3 gives the full variable domain: DGGITQSPKYLFRKEGQNVTLSCEQNLNHDAMYWYRQDPGQGLRLIYYSQIVNDFQKGDIAEGYSVSREKKESFPLTVTSAQKNPTAFYLCASNSAGYNEQFFGPGTRLTVL.

V and J are TRBV3-1 (or the pseudogene TRBV3-2) and TRBJ2-3; TRBD2 agrees at 10 bases. V dropped 4 bases and J dropped 5; count of bases not matched to a gene: 9. There are 16 residues in the CDR3. Germline CDR1 LGHDT, CDR2 YNNKEL (reference sequence). CDR3 amino acids: CASSPLAGVRGDTQYF. The DNA of the CDR3 is TGTGCCAGCAGCCCCCTAGCGGGGGTTCGTGGAGATACGCAGTATTTT.

The CDR3 sequence: CASSLDEAGGQTQYF. The CDR3 DNA reads as TGTGCCAGCAGCTTAGATGAGGCGGGGGGGCAGACCCAGTACTTC. The rearrangement uses TRBV7-6 and TRBJ2-5; 9 bases are shared with TRBD2. Germline V gene lookup returns CDR1 SGHVS and CDR2 FNYEAQ. J lost 6 bases, V lost 1 base, and 6 bases had no gene match. This CDR3 region has 15 residues.

This chain links TRBV9 with TRBJ1-4; 8 bases match TRBD1. The germline gives CDR1 SGDLS, CDR2 YYNGEE. The junction had 5 bases not matched to a gene; V was cut back by 0 bases and J by 4 bases. The CDR3 loop spans 16 amino acids. The CDR3 sequence: CASSVDGTGINEKLFF. CDR3 bases: TGTGCCAGCAGCGTAGATGGGACAGGAATTAATGAAAAACTGTTTTTT.

The rearrangement uses TRBV5-5 and TRBJ1-2; possible D gene TRBD1, 5 bases. The CDR3 length is 14 residues. Germline V lookup: CDR1 SGHKS, CDR2 YYEKEE (reference sequence). V was shortened by 0 bases and J by 6 bases, with 12 bases between the two germline ends. Here the CDR3 reads CASSLGQGPNGYTF. CDR3 nucleotides: TGTGCCAGCAGCTTGGGGCAGGGTCCCAATGGCTACACCTTC. Full variable domain (outside the CDR3, taken from reference TRBV5-5 and TRBJ1-2): DAGVTQSPTHLIKTRGQQVTLRCSPISGHKSVSWYQQVLGQGPQFIFQYYEKEERGRGNFPDRFSARQFPNYSSELNVNALLLGDSALYLCASSLGQGPNGYTFGSGTRLTVV.